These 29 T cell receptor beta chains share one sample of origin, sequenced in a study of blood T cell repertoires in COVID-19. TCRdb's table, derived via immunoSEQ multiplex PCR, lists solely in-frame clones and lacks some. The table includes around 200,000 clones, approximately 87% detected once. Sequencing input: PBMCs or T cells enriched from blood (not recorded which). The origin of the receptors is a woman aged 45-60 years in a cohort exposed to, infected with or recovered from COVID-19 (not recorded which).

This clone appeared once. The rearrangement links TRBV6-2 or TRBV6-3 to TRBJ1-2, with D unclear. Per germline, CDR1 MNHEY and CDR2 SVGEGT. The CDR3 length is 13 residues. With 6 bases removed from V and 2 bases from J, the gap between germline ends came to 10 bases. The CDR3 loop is CASSPTENYGYTF. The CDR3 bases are TGTGCCAGCAGCCCAACAGAAAACTATGGCTACACCTTC.

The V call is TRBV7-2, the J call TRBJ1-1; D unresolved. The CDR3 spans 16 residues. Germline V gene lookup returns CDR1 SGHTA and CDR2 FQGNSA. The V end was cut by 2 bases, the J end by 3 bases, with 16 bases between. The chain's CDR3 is CASSLRRRASDTEAFF. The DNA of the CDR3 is TGTGCCAGCAGCTTAAGGAGGCGGGCCTCGGACACTGAAGCTTTCTTT.

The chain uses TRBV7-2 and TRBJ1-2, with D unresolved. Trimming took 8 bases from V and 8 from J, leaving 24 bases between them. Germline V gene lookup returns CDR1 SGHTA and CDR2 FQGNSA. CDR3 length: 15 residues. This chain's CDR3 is CASGVDKSGIGGYTF. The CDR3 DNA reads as TGTGCCAGCGGTGTCGATAAGTCGGGGATCGGAGGCTACACCTTC.

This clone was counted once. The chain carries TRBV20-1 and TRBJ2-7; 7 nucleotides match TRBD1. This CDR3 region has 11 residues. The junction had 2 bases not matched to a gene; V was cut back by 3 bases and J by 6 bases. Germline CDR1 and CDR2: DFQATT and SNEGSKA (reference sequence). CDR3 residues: CSARTGSEQYF. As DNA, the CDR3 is TGCAGTGCTAGGACAGGGTCCGAGCAGTACTTC.

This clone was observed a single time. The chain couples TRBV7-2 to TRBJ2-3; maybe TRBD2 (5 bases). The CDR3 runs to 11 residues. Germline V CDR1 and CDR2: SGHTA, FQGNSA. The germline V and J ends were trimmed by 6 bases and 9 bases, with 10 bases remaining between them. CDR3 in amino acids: CASRDSLTQYF. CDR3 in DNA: TGTGCCAGCAGGGACTCCCTCACGCAGTATTTT.

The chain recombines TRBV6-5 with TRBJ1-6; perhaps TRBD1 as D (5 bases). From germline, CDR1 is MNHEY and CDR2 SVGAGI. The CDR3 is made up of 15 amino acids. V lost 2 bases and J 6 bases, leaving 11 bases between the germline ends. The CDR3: CASSYSRDPNSPLHF. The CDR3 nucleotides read TGTGCCAGCAGTTACAGCAGGGATCCTAATTCACCCCTCCACTTT.

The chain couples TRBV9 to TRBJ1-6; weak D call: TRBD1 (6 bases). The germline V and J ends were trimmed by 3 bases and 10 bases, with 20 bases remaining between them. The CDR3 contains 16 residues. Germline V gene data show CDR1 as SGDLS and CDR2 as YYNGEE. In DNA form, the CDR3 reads TGTGCCAGCAGCGCGGGGGGGCCCCGGGGGGAATCACCCCTCCACTTT. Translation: CASSAGGPRGESPLHF.

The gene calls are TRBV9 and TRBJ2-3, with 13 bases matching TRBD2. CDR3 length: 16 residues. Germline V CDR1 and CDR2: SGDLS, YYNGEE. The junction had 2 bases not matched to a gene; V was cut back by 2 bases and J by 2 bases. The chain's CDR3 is CASSVGLAGNTDTQYF. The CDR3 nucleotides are TGTGCCAGCAGCGTGGGACTAGCGGGGAACACAGATACGCAGTATTTT.

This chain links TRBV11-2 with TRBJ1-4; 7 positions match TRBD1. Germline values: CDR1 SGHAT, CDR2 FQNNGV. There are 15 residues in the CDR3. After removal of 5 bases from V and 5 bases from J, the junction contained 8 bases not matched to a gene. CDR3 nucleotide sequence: TGTGCCAGCAGCACAGGGACAGTTCGAAATGAAAAACTGTTTTTT. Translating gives CASSTGTVRNEKLFF.

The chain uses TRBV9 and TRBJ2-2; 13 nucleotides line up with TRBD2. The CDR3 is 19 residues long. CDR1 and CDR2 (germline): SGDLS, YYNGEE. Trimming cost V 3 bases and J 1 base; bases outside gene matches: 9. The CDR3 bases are TGTGCCAGCAGCGCTATCCCGGGACTAGCGGGAAGGAACACCGGGGAGCTGTTTTTT. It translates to CASSAIPGLAGRNTGELFF.

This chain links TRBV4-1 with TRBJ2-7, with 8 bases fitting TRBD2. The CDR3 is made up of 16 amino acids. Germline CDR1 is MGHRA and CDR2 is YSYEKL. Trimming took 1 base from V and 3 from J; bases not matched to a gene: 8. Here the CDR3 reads CASSQGLAGTFYEQYF. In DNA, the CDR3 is TGCGCCAGCAGCCAAGGGTTAGCGGGGACATTCTACGAGCAGTACTTC.

CDR3 in amino acids: CSARDFPEAFF. CDR3 nucleotides: TGCAGTGCTAGAGACTTCCCTGAAGCTTTCTTT. The chain couples TRBV20-1 to TRBJ1-1, with unresolved D. CDR1 DFQATT and CDR2 SNEGSKA come from the germline V gene (reference sequence). Trimming stripped 0 bases from V and 6 bases from J, with 5 bases between. CDR3 length: 11 amino acids.

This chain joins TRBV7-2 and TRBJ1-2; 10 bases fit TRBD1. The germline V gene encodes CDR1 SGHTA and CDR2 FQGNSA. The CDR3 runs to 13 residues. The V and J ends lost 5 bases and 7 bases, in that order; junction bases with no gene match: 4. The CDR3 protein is CASSRGQGGGYTF. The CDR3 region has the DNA TGTGCCAGCAGCCGTGGACAGGGGGGTGGCTACACCTTC.

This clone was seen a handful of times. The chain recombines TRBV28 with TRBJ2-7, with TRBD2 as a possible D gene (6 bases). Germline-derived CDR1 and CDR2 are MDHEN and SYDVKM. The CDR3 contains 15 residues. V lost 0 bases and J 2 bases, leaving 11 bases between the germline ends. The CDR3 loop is CASSLWVGGAYEQYF. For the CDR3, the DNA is TGTGCCAGCAGTTTATGGGTGGGCGGGGCCTACGAGCAGTACTTC.

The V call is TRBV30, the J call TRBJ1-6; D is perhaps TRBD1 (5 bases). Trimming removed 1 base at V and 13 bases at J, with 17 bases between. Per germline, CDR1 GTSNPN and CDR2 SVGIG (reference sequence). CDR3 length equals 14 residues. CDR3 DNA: TGTGCCTGGAGTGGCGCCGGGTTCGGGGGGCCCCTCCACTTT. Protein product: CAWSGAGFGGPLHF.

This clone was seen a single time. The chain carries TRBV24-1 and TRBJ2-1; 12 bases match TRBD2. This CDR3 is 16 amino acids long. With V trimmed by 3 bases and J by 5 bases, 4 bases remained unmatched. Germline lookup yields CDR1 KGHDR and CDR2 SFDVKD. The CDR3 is CATSDRLAGANNEQFF. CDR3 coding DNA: TGTGCCACCAGTGATAGACTAGCGGGGGCAAACAATGAGCAGTTCTTC.

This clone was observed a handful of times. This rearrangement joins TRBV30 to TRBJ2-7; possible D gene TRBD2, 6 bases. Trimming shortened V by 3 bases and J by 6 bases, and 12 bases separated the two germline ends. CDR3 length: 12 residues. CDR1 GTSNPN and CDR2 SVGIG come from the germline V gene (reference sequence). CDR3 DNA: TGTGCCTGGAGGGGACTTTCACGCGAGCAGTACTTC. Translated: CAWRGLSREQYF.

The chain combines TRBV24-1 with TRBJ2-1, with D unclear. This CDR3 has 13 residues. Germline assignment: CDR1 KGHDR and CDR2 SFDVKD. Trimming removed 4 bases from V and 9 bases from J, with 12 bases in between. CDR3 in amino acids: CATSDHAGSEQFF. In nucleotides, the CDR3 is TGTGCCACCAGTGACCATGCAGGAAGTGAGCAGTTCTTC.

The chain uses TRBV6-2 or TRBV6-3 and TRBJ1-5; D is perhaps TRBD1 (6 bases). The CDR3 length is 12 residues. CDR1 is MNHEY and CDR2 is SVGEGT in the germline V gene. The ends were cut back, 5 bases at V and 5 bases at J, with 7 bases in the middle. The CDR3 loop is CASSRQDQPQHF. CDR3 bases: TGTGCCAGCAGTAGACAGGATCAGCCCCAGCATTTT.

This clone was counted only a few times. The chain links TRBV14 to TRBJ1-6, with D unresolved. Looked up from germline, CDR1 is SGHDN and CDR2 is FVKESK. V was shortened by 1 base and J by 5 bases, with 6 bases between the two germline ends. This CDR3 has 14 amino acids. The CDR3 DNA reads TGTGCCAGCAGCCAAGGACGGGATAATTCACCCCTCCACTTT. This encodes CASSQGRDNSPLHF. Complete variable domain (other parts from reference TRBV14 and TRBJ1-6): EAGVTQFPSHSVIEKGQTVTLRCDPISGHDNLYWYRRVMGKEIKFLLHFVKESKQDESGMPNNRFLAERTGGTYSTLKVQPAELEDSGVYFCASSQGRDNSPLHFGNGTRLTVT.

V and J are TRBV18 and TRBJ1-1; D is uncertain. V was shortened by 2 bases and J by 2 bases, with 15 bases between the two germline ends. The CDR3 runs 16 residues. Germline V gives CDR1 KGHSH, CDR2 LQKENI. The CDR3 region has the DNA TGTGCCAGCTCACCATTGCTCGCGGCTAAAAACACTGAAGCTTTCTTT. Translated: CASSPLLAAKNTEAFF.

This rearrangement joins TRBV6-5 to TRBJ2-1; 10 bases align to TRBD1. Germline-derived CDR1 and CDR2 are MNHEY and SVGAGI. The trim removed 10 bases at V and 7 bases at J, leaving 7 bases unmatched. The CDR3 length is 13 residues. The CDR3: CATAGTGVNEQFF. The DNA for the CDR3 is TGTGCCACCGCCGGGACAGGGGTGAATGAGCAGTTCTTC.

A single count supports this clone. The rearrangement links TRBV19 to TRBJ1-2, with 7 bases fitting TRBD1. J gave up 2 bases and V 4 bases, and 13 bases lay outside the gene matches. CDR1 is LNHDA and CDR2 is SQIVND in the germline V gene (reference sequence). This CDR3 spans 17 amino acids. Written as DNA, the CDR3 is TGTGCCAGTAGTAACCACCATGCGACAGGGATGAACTATGGCTACACCTTC. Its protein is CASSNHHATGMNYGYTF.

For the CDR3, the DNA is TGTGCCAGCAGGCCGGGACAGGGTACAACTAATGAAAAACTGTTTTTT. Its translation is CASRPGQGTTNEKLFF. This rearrangement joins TRBV6-6 to TRBJ1-4; the match to TRBD1 covers 9 bases. Germline V gene sequence: CDR1 MNHNY, CDR2 SVGAGI (reference sequence). V dropped 6 bases and J dropped 0; count of bases not matched to a gene: 5. The CDR3 covers 16 residues.

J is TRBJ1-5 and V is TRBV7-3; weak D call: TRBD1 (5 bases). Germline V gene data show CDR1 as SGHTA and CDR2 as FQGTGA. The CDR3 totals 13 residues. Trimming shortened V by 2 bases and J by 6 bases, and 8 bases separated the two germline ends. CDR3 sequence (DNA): TGTGCCAGCAGCTTAGGGGCACTTCAGCCCCAGCATTTT. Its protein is CASSLGALQPQHF.

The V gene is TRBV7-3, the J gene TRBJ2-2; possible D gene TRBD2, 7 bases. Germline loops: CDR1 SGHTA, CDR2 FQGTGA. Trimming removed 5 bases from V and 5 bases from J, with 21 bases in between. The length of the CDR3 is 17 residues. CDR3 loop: CASSPPPRGGRTGELFF. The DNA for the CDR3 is TGTGCCAGCAGCCCCCCGCCGAGGGGGGGGCGGACCGGGGAGCTGTTTTTT. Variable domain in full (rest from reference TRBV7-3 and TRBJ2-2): GAGVSQTPSNKVTEKGKYVELRCDPISGHTALYWYRQSLGQGPEFLIYFQGTGAADDSGLPNDRFFAVRPEGSVSTLKIQRTERGDSAVYLCASSPPPRGGRTGELFFGEGSRLTVL.

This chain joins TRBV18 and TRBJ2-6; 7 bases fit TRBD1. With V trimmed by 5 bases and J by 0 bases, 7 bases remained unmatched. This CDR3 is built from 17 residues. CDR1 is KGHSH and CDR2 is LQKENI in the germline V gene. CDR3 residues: CASSEGTVHSGANVLTF. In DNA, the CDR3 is TGTGCCAGCTCAGAAGGGACAGTTCACTCTGGGGCCAACGTCCTGACTTTC.

CDR3 in amino acids: CASISPGQGSGYTF. CDR3 sequence (DNA): TGTGCCAGCATTAGCCCGGGACAGGGTAGCGGCTACACCTTC. The V call is TRBV28, the J call TRBJ1-2; 9 positions agree with TRBD1. The germline V gene has CDR1 MDHEN and CDR2 SYDVKM. After removal of 7 bases from V and 8 bases from J, the junction contained 11 bases not matched to a gene. This CDR3 spans 14 amino acids.

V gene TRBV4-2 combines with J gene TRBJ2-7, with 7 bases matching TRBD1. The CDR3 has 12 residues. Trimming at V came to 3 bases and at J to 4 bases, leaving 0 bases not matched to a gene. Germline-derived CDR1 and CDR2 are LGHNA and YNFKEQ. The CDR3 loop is CASSQTGYEQYF. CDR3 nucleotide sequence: TGTGCCAGCAGCCAGACAGGGTACGAGCAGTACTTC.